The 16 T cell receptor beta chains given below trace back to one sample, sequenced in a study of blood T cell repertoires in COVID-19. The method was immunoSEQ multiplex PCR; TCRdb's version includes in-frame clones alone and lacks a portion of them. The sample lists some 130,000 clones, approximately 70% occurring once. Specimen: peripheral blood. The receptors were sampled from a woman in her 70s with acute or convalescent COVID-19.

This clone showed up just a few times. V usage is TRBV11-2 and J usage is TRBJ2-7; 12 bases are a match to TRBD1. From germline, CDR1 is SGHAT and CDR2 FQNNGV. J lost 3 bases, V lost 5 bases, and 5 bases had no gene match. The CDR3 contains 15 residues. In nucleotides, the CDR3 is TGTGCCAGCAGCCTGGGGACAGGGGGCTTCTACGAGCAGTACTTC. Translated, it gives CASSLGTGGFYEQYF.

This clone was recorded only once. The chain links TRBV5-6 to TRBJ2-3; D ambiguous. Trimming took 0 bases from V and 2 from J, leaving 7 bases between them. Germline V CDR1 and CDR2: SGHDT, YYEEEE. This CDR3 is 14 amino acids long. The CDR3 region is CASSLGGNTDTQYF. The CDR3, as DNA: TGTGCCAGCAGCTTGGGCGGAAACACAGATACGCAGTATTTT.

This sequence joins TRBV21-1 and TRBJ1-5; the table names TRBD1, a call not compared with the DNA. TRBV21-1 is classified as a pseudogene. This CDR3 spans 18 amino acids. CDR3 nucleotides: TGTGCCAGCAGCCTTGGGGCAGGATCTTCCGTATGCTACCAGCCCCAGCATTTT. It codes for CASSLGAGSSVCYQPQHF.

This clone was detected only a few times. The chain employs TRBV5-4 and TRBJ2-4; TRBD2 agrees at 10 bases. Germline CDR1 reads SGHNT; CDR2 reads YYREEE (reference sequence). The CDR3 has 16 amino acids. J was trimmed by 3 bases and V by 1 base; bases with no gene match: 4. For the CDR3, the DNA is TGTGCCAGCAGCTTGAAGCGGGGGGGCGGCAAAAACATTCAGTACTTC. Translation gives CASSLKRGGGKNIQYF.

On this clone itself: Other DNA sequences from this sample encode an identical CDR3 as well. The J gene is TRBJ1-6, the V gene TRBV18; TRBD1 might be the D (5 bases). The CDR3 spans 16 residues. V dropped 4 bases and J dropped 5 bases, with 15 bases sitting between them. Germline assignment: CDR1 KGHSH and CDR2 LQKENI. The CDR3 DNA reads TGTGCCAGCTCACTCCACCGCGACAGAGATAATTCACCCCTCCACTTT. This encodes CASSLHRDRDNSPLHF.

The V and J genes are TRBV9 and TRBJ2-1, with TRBD2 identical over 8 bases. The V gene's germline CDR1 is SGDLS and CDR2 YYNGEE. This CDR3 has 15 residues. V lost 2 bases and J lost 1; bases outside the gene matches: 2. CDR3 sequence: CASSVRGGSYNEQFF. CDR3 bases: TGTGCCAGCAGCGTTCGCGGGGGGTCCTACAATGAGCAGTTCTTC.

This chain uses TRBV4-1 with TRBJ2-7; 13 bases are shared with TRBD2. V trimming: 2 bases; J trimming: 5 bases; junction bases outside the gene matches: 9. CDR1 is MGHRA and CDR2 is YSYEKL in the germline V gene. This CDR3 is built from 17 residues. As DNA, the CDR3 is TGCGCCAGCAGCCAATCCGAAGGACTAGCGGGAGTCAACGAGCAGTACTTC. As protein: CASSQSEGLAGVNEQYF.

This clone was seen a handful of times. This sequence joins TRBV9 and TRBJ1-2; no clear D gene. Trimming removed 0 bases from V and 13 bases from J, with 19 bases in between. This CDR3 has 14 residues. Germline values: CDR1 SGDLS, CDR2 YYNGEE. This CDR3 reads CASSVAHPEGVFTF. Here the CDR3 DNA reads TGTGCCAGCAGCGTAGCCCACCCCGAGGGAGTATTCACCTTC.

The CDR3 bases are TGTGCCAGCAGCTTCCCCGGCACTGAAGCTTTCTTT. It encodes CASSFPGTEAFF. The chain recombines TRBV5-5 with TRBJ1-1; no firm D call. V lost 2 bases, J lost 4 bases, and 6 bases lay in between. The CDR3 length is 12 residues. The germline V gene has CDR1 SGHKS and CDR2 YYEKEE (reference sequence).

This clone was seen a single time. This chain uses TRBV28 with TRBJ2-1, with 9 bases that match TRBD2. The CDR3 is made up of 18 amino acids. CDR1 is MDHEN, CDR2 SYDVKM, per germline. J gave up 0 bases and V 1 base, and 7 bases lay outside the gene matches. CDR3: CASSLFLGLASSYNEQFF. The CDR3 DNA reads as TGTGCCAGCAGTTTATTTCTTGGACTAGCGAGCTCCTACAATGAGCAGTTCTTC.

The chain carries TRBV7-9 and TRBJ2-2; no definite D call. Deletions cut 1 base from V and 8 bases from J, with 8 bases between. Germline-derived CDR1 and CDR2 are SEHNR and FQNEAQ (reference sequence). The CDR3 loop spans 13 amino acids. CDR3 protein: CASSLDRSGELFF. The CDR3 region has the DNA TGTGCCAGCAGCTTAGATCGGTCAGGGGAGCTGTTTTTT.

V and J are TRBV15 and TRBJ1-1, with D maybe TRBD1 (6 bases). This CDR3 is 13 amino acids long. Germline V gene data show CDR1 as LNHNV and CDR2 as YYDKDF (reference sequence). Trimming stripped 5 bases from V and 3 bases from J, with 10 bases between. Written as DNA, the CDR3 is TGTGCCACCAGCCCACAGGGATACACTGAAGCTTTCTTT. The encoded protein is CATSPQGYTEAFF.

V and J are TRBV4-1 and TRBJ2-5; 8 bases are a match to TRBD2. The CDR3 has 14 residues. The germline gives CDR1 MGHRA, CDR2 YSYEKL. V lost 1 base to trimming and J lost 4 bases; unmatched junction nucleotides: 2. CDR3 bases: TGCGCCAGCAGCCAAGCGGGAGGGGTAGAGACCCAGTACTTC. The encoded protein is CASSQAGGVETQYF.

J is TRBJ1-2 and V is TRBV5-4; the match to TRBD1 covers 10 bases. V was clipped by 4 bases and J by 8 bases; unmatched bases: 11. Germline V gene sequence: CDR1 SGHNT, CDR2 YYREEE (reference sequence). The CDR3 covers 15 residues. CDR3 sequence reads: CASSPSDRGLGGYTF. CDR3 DNA sequence: TGTGCCAGCAGCCCGTCGGACAGGGGGTTGGGCGGCTACACCTTC.

V gene TRBV6-5 combines with J gene TRBJ2-1; 10 bases match TRBD1. Germline CDR1 and CDR2: MNHEY and SVGAGI. This CDR3 spans 14 amino acids. The V gene end was trimmed by 6 bases and the J gene end by 7 bases; junction bases not matched to a gene: 6. This CDR3 reads CASSTPDRGNEQFF. DNA for the CDR3: TGTGCCAGCAGCACACCGGACAGGGGGAATGAGCAGTTCTTC.

Ten or more counts support this clone. This chain uses TRBV15 with TRBJ1-2, with 9 positions matching TRBD1. The CDR3 has 17 amino acids. Germline V gene sequence: CDR1 LNHNV, CDR2 YYDKDF (reference sequence). Unmatched junction bases numbered 8, after V lost 1 base and J lost 2 bases. The CDR3 sequence is CATSRGDTGGANYGYTF. As DNA, the CDR3 is TGTGCCACCAGCAGAGGGGATACAGGGGGCGCCAACTATGGCTACACCTTC.